These 27 T cell receptor beta chains were all obtained from the same sample, sequenced in a study of shared T cell receptors in the human thymus. This table comes from immunoSEQ multiplex PCR, and its TCRdb copy is limited to in-frame clones, with some not included. The repertoire holds hundreds of thousands of clones, with 70% to 90% as singletons. These same records also appear under a second study, on human thymus T cells.

Material: thymocytes. Receptor source: a boy less than two years old with a congenital heart defect.

The gene calls are TRBV14 and TRBJ2-7; TRBD1 agrees at 9 bases. The CDR3 runs 18 residues. Per germline, CDR1 SGHDN and CDR2 FVKESK. Trimming at V came to 1 base and at J to 0 bases, leaving 10 bases not matched to a gene. The CDR3 loop reads CASSQGDRVGGSSYEQYF. As DNA, the CDR3 is TGTGCCAGCAGCCAAGGGGACAGGGTCGGTGGAAGCTCCTACGAGCAGTACTTC.

The V and J genes are TRBV29-1 and TRBJ2-2, with TRBD2 as a possible D gene (6 bases). V dropped 6 bases and J dropped 8 bases, with 13 bases sitting between them. The CDR3 is 12 residues long. Per germline, CDR1 SQVTM and CDR2 ANQGSEA. The DNA for the CDR3 is TGCAGCGTGGATGGGGGGTCAGGGGAGCTGTTTTTT. The encoded protein is CSVDGGSGELFF.

The chain links TRBV4-3 to TRBJ2-7, with 14 bases fitting TRBD2. The ends lost 1 base at V and 5 bases at J; junction bases unmatched: 13. CDR1 and CDR2 from the germline V gene are LGHNA and YSLEER. This CDR3 region has 19 residues. The CDR3 sequence: CASSQARWTSGRLKHEQYF. CDR3 DNA: TGCGCCAGCAGCCAAGCCAGGTGGACTAGCGGGAGGTTGAAACACGAGCAGTACTTC.

V gene TRBV25-1 combines with J gene TRBJ2-1; TRBD2 might be the D (5 bases). The V gene's germline CDR1 is MGHDK and CDR2 SYGVNS. Trimming left V 3 bases short and J 9 bases short, with 15 bases between. The CDR3 sequence is 14 residues long. In nucleotides, the CDR3 is TGTGCCAGCAGTGATACATCTGAGGGCAGTGAGCAGTTCTTC. It yields the protein CASSDTSEGSEQFF.

CDR3 in amino acids: CASSYSSDTYEQYF. Written as DNA, the CDR3 is TGTGCCAGCAGTTACTCTAGCGACACCTACGAGCAGTACTTC. This chain links TRBV6-5 with TRBJ2-7, with a possible D match to TRBD2 (5 bases). This CDR3 is built from 14 residues. Between the trimmed V and J ends, which lost 0 bases and 2 bases, there was a span of 8 bases. The germline V gene encodes CDR1 MNHEY and CDR2 SVGAGI.

The chain recombines TRBV9 with TRBJ2-1; 7 positions match TRBD2. The V gene end was trimmed by 2 bases and the J gene end by 8 bases; junction bases not matched to a gene: 10. Per germline, CDR1 SGDLS and CDR2 YYNGEE. The CDR3 length is 15 residues. The CDR3 loop is CASSVGGEDKYEQFF. For the CDR3, the DNA is TGTGCCAGCAGCGTTGGGGGGGAGGACAAGTATGAGCAGTTCTTC.

The rearrangement uses TRBV5-5 and TRBJ1-4; 7 bases map to TRBD1. The ends lost 4 bases at V and 8 bases at J; junction bases unmatched: 26. Per the germline V gene, CDR1 is SGHKS and CDR2 is YYEKEE (reference sequence). This CDR3 region has 20 residues. The CDR3 nucleotides read TGTGCCAGCAGCCCCCGCTCCTCCGCCCATCAAGACAGGGAAAACGAAAAACTGTTTTTT. It encodes CASSPRSSAHQDRENEKLFF. Combining the CDR3 with reference TRBV5-5 and TRBJ1-4 gives the whole variable domain DAGVTQSPTHLIKTRGQQVTLRCSPISGHKSVSWYQQVLGQGPQFIFQYYEKEERGRGNFPDRFSARQFPNYSSELNVNALLLGDSALYLCASSPRSSAHQDRENEKLFFGSGTQLSVL.

V is TRBV2 and J is TRBJ2-3; 10 bases map to TRBD2. Trimming cost V 0 bases and J 4 bases; bases outside gene matches: 16. The germline CDR1 and CDR2 sequences are SNHLY and FYNNEI. This CDR3 has 20 residues. This CDR3 reads CASSEARLAGEPTWADTQYF. CDR3 in DNA: TGTGCCAGCAGTGAAGCGCGGCTAGCGGGAGAACCCACATGGGCAGATACGCAGTATTTT.

CDR3 amino acids: CASSKGGTKGSYNEQFF. CDR3 DNA sequence: TGTGCCAGCAGCAAGGGGGGGACTAAAGGATCCTACAATGAGCAGTTCTTC. The chain combines TRBV7-3 with TRBJ2-1; possible D gene TRBD2, 7 bases. The CDR3 is 17 residues long. CDR1 and CDR2 from the germline V gene are SGHTA and FQGTGA. Trimming pared 5 bases from V and 1 base from J, leaving 18 bases between.

J is TRBJ2-3 and V is TRBV11-3; D is uncertain. The CDR3 length is 15 residues. Germline V gene sequence: CDR1 SGHNT, CDR2 YENEEA. V was pared by 5 bases and J by 2 bases, with 14 bases between. CDR3 coding DNA: TGTGCCAGCAGCCCCGTCCGAGCGTACACAGATACGCAGTATTTT. Translated, it gives CASSPVRAYTDTQYF.

This clone occurred once. The chain is built from TRBV4-2 and TRBJ2-1; the match to TRBD2 covers 10 bases. The junction had 0 bases not matched to a gene; V was cut back by 1 base and J by 6 bases. Germline CDR1 reads LGHNA; CDR2 reads YNFKEQ. The CDR3 is 14 residues long. The CDR3 sequence is CASSQVAGGNEQFF. The CDR3 DNA follows: TGTGCCAGCAGCCAAGTAGCGGGGGGCAATGAGCAGTTCTTC.

V is TRBV18 and J is TRBJ2-1, with 8 bases fitting TRBD2. From germline, CDR1 is KGHSH and CDR2 LQKENI. V gave up 0 bases and J gave up 6 bases; unmatched junction bases: 7. The CDR3 contains 16 residues. CDR3 protein: CASSPPQRGSVNEQFF. DNA of the CDR3: TGTGCCAGCTCACCACCCCAGCGGGGGTCCGTCAATGAGCAGTTCTTC.

The rearrangement joins TRBV5-6 to TRBJ2-3, with 14 bases fitting TRBD2. V trimming: 5 bases; J trimming: 5 bases; junction bases outside the gene matches: 10. The CDR3 extends over 17 amino acids. Per the germline V gene, CDR1 is SGHDT and CDR2 is YYEEEE. DNA for the CDR3: TGTGCCAGCAGGATCGGGACTAGCGGGAGAGATGGAGATACGCAGTATTTT. Translated: CASRIGTSGRDGDTQYF.

The V and J genes are TRBV6-4 and TRBJ2-7; 9 bases fit TRBD1. The germline gives CDR1 MRHNA, CDR2 SNTAGT. This CDR3 spans 12 amino acids. Trimming removed 8 bases from V and 3 bases from J; junction bases left unmatched: 2. CDR3 sequence (DNA): TGTGCCAGCGGGGACAGGGACTACGAGCAGTACTTC. Protein: CASGDRDYEQYF.

The rearrangement joins TRBV5-4 to TRBJ1-3; no clear D gene. Trimming pared 4 bases from V and 2 bases from J, leaving 10 bases between. CDR1 SGHNT and CDR2 YYREEE come from the germline V gene (reference sequence). The CDR3 is made up of 14 amino acids. The CDR3 DNA sequence: TGTGCCAGCAGCCCCAACGGGGCTGGAAACACCATATATTTT. It yields the protein CASSPNGAGNTIYF. Full variable domain (outside the CDR3, taken from reference TRBV5-4 and TRBJ1-3): ETGVTQSPTHLIKTRGQQVTLRCSSQSGHNTVSWYQQALGQGPQFIFQYYREEENGRGNFPPRFSGLQFPNYSSELNVNALELDDSALYLCASSPNGAGNTIYFGEGSWLTVV.

The CDR3 is CAWTGDRQETQYF. CDR3 coding DNA: TGTGCCTGGACAGGGGATCGGCAAGAGACCCAGTACTTC. The chain has TRBV30 and TRBJ2-5, with D possibly matching TRBD1 (6 bases). CDR3 length equals 13 residues. Germline assignment: CDR1 GTSNPN and CDR2 SVGIG (reference sequence). With 4 bases removed from V and 2 bases from J, the gap between germline ends came to 11 bases.

The genes are TRBV11-2 and TRBJ2-1, with 8 bases aligning to TRBD2. CDR1 SGHAT and CDR2 FQNNGV come from the germline V gene. V trimming: 5 bases; J trimming: 12 bases; junction bases outside the gene matches: 12. CDR3 length equals 14 residues. The CDR3 loop is CASSHSGTPHGQFF. The CDR3 DNA follows: TGTGCCAGCAGCCATAGCGGGACCCCTCACGGGCAGTTCTTC.

The chain joins TRBV7-9 to TRBJ2-7; D perhaps matches TRBD2 (6 bases). V shed 5 bases and J shed 5 bases, with 22 bases lying between them. In germline, CDR1 is SEHNR, CDR2 FQNEAQ (reference sequence). The CDR3 covers 16 residues. As DNA, the CDR3 is TGTGCCAGCAGCCCCCAGGAGGGAGAGGGATACGACGAGCAGTACTTC. Encoded protein: CASSPQEGEGYDEQYF. Drawing the rest from reference TRBV7-9 and TRBJ2-7, the complete variable domain is DTGVSQNPRHKITKRGQNVTFRCDPISEHNRLYWYRQTLGQGPEFLTYFQNEAQLEKSRLLSDRFSAERPKGSFSTLEIQRTEQGDSAMYLCASSPQEGEGYDEQYFGPGTRLTVT.

This chain links TRBV19 with TRBJ2-5; the D gene is possibly TRBD2 (6 bases). This CDR3 spans 15 amino acids. The germline V and J ends were trimmed by 6 bases and 0 bases, with 14 bases remaining between them. Germline CDR1 and CDR2: LNHDA and SQIVND (reference sequence). The CDR3 coding sequence is TGTGCCAGTAGGGGGGGTCGAGGGGACCAAGAGACCCAGTACTTC. Translating gives CASRGGRGDQETQYF.

This chain links TRBV10-3 with TRBJ2-5, with D maybe TRBD2 (5 bases). Trimming removed 3 bases at V and 2 bases at J, with 10 bases between. The CDR3 has 14 residues. Germline CDR1 and CDR2: ENHRY and SYGVKD. The CDR3 DNA reads TGTGCCATCAGTGACCGGAGCGGACAAGAGACCCAGTACTTC. Residues: CAISDRSGQETQYF.

The J gene is TRBJ1-5, the V gene TRBV5-5; perhaps TRBD1 as D (6 bases). Trimming pared 2 bases from V and 7 bases from J, leaving 13 bases between. Germline V gene sequence: CDR1 SGHKS, CDR2 YYEKEE (reference sequence). The CDR3 has 14 amino acids. The CDR3 coding sequence is TGTGCCAGCAGCTTCGGCACAGGGCGGCAGCCCCAGCATTTT. It yields the protein CASSFGTGRQPQHF. Full variable domain (outside the CDR3, taken from reference TRBV5-5 and TRBJ1-5): DAGVTQSPTHLIKTRGQQVTLRCSPISGHKSVSWYQQVLGQGPQFIFQYYEKEERGRGNFPDRFSARQFPNYSSELNVNALLLGDSALYLCASSFGTGRQPQHFGDGTRLSIL.

Written as DNA, the CDR3 is TGTGCCAGCAGCCCTCGACAGGGGGCAGGGGACTATGGCTACACCTTC. Its protein product is CASSPRQGAGDYGYTF. This chain links TRBV7-4 with TRBJ1-2; 10 positions match TRBD1. J lost 3 bases, V lost 5 bases, and 9 bases had no gene match. Germline loops: CDR1 SGHVT, CDR2 SQSDAQ. CDR3 length equals 16 residues.

The V call is TRBV4-3, the J call TRBJ1-3; 8 positions match TRBD1. Trimming took 2 bases from V and 4 from J; bases not matched to a gene: 10. From germline, CDR1 is LGHNA and CDR2 YSLEER. CDR3 length: 17 residues. The chain's CDR3 is CASSQPIPGQGGNTIYF. CDR3 nucleotides: TGCGCCAGCAGCCAACCCATCCCCGGACAGGGAGGAAACACCATATATTTT.

V and J are TRBV21-1 and TRBJ2-3; the listed D gene, TRBD2, was not tested against the DNA. TRBV21-1 is tagged as a pseudogene. The CDR3 contains 16 residues. In DNA, the CDR3 is TGTGCCAGCAGCAATCTAGCGGGAGGGGAGGCAGATACGCAGTATTTT. Amino acid sequence: CASSNLAGGEADTQYF.

This chain links TRBV4-3 with TRBJ2-7, with D perhaps matching TRBD2 (5 bases). This CDR3 contains 17 residues. Germline lookup yields CDR1 LGHNA and CDR2 YSLEER. V shed 1 base and J shed 0 bases, with 16 bases lying between them. CDR3 amino acids: CASSQGVASRSSYEQYF. CDR3 sequence (DNA): TGCGCCAGCAGCCAAGGGGTCGCTAGCCGCAGCTCCTACGAGCAGTACTTC.

The chain employs TRBV11-1 and TRBJ2-7; TRBD2 matches at 13 bases. CDR1 and CDR2 from the germline V gene are SGHAT and FQDESV (reference sequence). The CDR3 loop spans 15 amino acids. Trimming cost V 1 base and J 4 bases; bases outside gene matches: 1. CDR3 amino acids: CASSLEGLAGYEQYF. The CDR3 coding sequence is TGTGCCAGCAGCTTAGAGGGACTAGCGGGATACGAGCAGTACTTC.

This sequence joins TRBV25-1 and TRBJ1-1, with D possibly being TRBD1 (6 bases). The germline gives CDR1 MGHDK, CDR2 SYGVNS. CDR3 length: 16 residues. Trimming left V 6 bases short and J 4 bases short, with 21 bases between. DNA for the CDR3: TGTGCCAGCAGAGAGGAACGGGGGGCGGGAGGCACTGAAGCTTTCTTT. Protein: CASREERGAGGTEAFF.